This T cell receptor beta chain was recorded in a study of T-cell memory formation after mild COVID-19. This clonotype turned up a few times. Antigen: not known. With 4 bases removed from V and 4 bases from J, the gap between germline ends came to 12 bases. CDR1 is SNHLY, CDR2 FYNNEI, per germline. This CDR3 has 14 residues. Study-wide results and limits: The study found balanced CD4/CD8 in clones contracting day 15 to 85 and a CD4+ lean in later expanders. Mostly located in CM and EM were contracting CD4+ clones, with contracting CD8+ clones located in EMRA. Cross-reactive memory appears to have joined, as suggested by some responding clones showing up in pre-infection memory.

5'RACE with constant-segment primers built TCRalpha and TCRbeta cDNA libraries with UMIs. TCRdb recomputed calls from the 5' RACE reads with MiXCR, one row per CDR3 protein. The data show approximately 150,000 distinct CDR3 sequences, 15% to 20% seen once. The sequence was obtained from an adult woman who had mild COVID-19 (a few samples of this study predate the infection). Cell type and time point are not known. Material: PBMCs or a T cell subset sorted from them (not recorded which). The rearrangement uses TRBV2 and TRBJ2-3; a possible D gene is TRBD2 (5 bases). The CDR3 coding sequence is TGTGCCAGCAGTGGGGCTAGCCGCCCAGATACGCAGTATTTT. Translating gives CASSGASRPDTQYF.